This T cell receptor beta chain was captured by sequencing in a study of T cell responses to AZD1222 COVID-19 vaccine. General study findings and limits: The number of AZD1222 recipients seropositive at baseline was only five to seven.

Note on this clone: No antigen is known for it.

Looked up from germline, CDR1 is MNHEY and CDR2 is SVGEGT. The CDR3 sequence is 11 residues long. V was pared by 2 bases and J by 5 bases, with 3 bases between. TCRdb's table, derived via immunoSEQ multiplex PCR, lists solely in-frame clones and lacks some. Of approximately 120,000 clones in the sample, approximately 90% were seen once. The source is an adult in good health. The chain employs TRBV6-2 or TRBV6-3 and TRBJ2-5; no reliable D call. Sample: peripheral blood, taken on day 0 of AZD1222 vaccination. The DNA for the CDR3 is TGTGCCAGCAGTTACAGGGAGACCCAGTACTTC. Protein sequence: CASSYRETQYF.